Below, 29 T cell receptor beta chains from the same sample are listed, as sequenced in a study of blood T cells in healthy people across ages. The authors ran a second PCR of roughly 6 to 11 cycles using a sample-barcoded 5' primer and a J-beta primer mix. TCRdb redid the calling of the 5' RACE reads with MiXCR, one entry per CDR3 protein. The table has about 1.8 million distinct CDR3 sequences, roughly 52% seen once; the top ten hold approximately 2%. Material for sequencing was blood. The receptors were gathered from a woman in her 40s in good health.

The V and J genes are TRBV12-3 or TRBV12-4 and TRBJ1-1, with D unclear. The CDR3 runs to 12 residues. The germline V and J ends were trimmed by 6 bases and 8 bases, with 13 bases remaining between them. This chain's CDR3 is CASSPHKREAFF. Here the CDR3 DNA reads TGTGCCAGCAGCCCTCACAAGAGAGAAGCTTTCTTT.

The rearrangement uses TRBV28 and TRBJ2-7, with D possibly matching TRBD1 (6 bases). V was cut by 7 bases and J by 4 bases, with 8 bases left in between. Germline V gene lookup returns CDR1 MDHEN and CDR2 SYDVKM. This CDR3 is built from 11 residues. CDR3 sequence: CASKTGYEQYF. CDR3 sequence (DNA): TGTGCCAGCAAGACAGGTTACGAGCAGTACTTC.

The chain is built from TRBV5-1 and TRBJ2-5, with 9 nucleotides matching TRBD1. The J call is uncertain, as TRBJ2-7 better fits the DNA end. Germline CDR1 and CDR2: SGHRS and YFSETQ. CDR3 size: 16 residues. The CDR3 reads CASSFATGTGFYEQYF. CDR3 DNA: TGCGCCAGCAGCTTCGCGACCGGGACAGGGTTCTACGAGCAGTACTTC.

The chain has TRBV6-2 or TRBV6-3 and TRBJ2-7, with D possibly TRBD1 on 6 matching bases. The germline V and J ends were trimmed by 4 bases and 5 bases, with 12 bases remaining between them. The CDR3 is 13 residues long. The germline CDR1 and CDR2 sequences are MNHEY and SVGEGT. Here the CDR3 reads CASSSRQVDEQYF. The CDR3 nucleotides read TGTGCCAGCAGTTCGAGACAGGTGGACGAGCAGTACTTC.

The chain combines TRBV7-9 with TRBJ2-7; the D gene is possibly TRBD2 (6 bases). The V gene lost 5 bases and the J gene lost 2 bases, with 16 bases spanning the gap. The germline CDR1 and CDR2 sequences are SEHNR and FQNEAQ (reference sequence). This CDR3 region has 15 residues. The CDR3 nucleotides are TGTGCCAGCAGCCTGGACGGGAGACTCACCTACGAGCAGTACTTC. The encoded protein is CASSLDGRLTYEQYF.

This sequence joins TRBV4-2 and TRBJ2-2; 11 nucleotides match TRBD2. The ends lost 4 bases at V and 1 base at J; junction bases unmatched: 11. Germline loops: CDR1 LGHNA, CDR2 YNFKEQ. The CDR3 is 19 amino acids. The CDR3 reads CASSLGSSSGGLNTGELFF. In DNA form, the CDR3 reads TGTGCCAGCAGCCTCGGGTCTTCTAGCGGGGGGCTGAACACCGGGGAGCTGTTTTTT.

The V call is TRBV20-1, the J call TRBJ1-2; a possible D gene is TRBD1 (5 bases). Germline V lookup: CDR1 DFQATT, CDR2 SNEGSKA (reference sequence). The CDR3 length is 12 residues. V lost 3 bases and J lost 7, with 12 bases in between. This chain's CDR3 is CSASRRVGGYTF. DNA of the CDR3: TGCAGTGCTAGCCGCAGGGTGGGTGGCTACACCTTC.

This clonotype has just a few counts. This sequence joins TRBV5-6 and TRBJ2-3; TRBD2 aligns across 11 bases. CDR3 length: 16 residues. V gave up 4 bases and J gave up 2 bases; unmatched junction bases: 6. The germline gives CDR1 SGHDT, CDR2 YYEEEE. This CDR3 is CASSPGLAEITDTQYF. DNA for the CDR3: TGTGCCAGCAGCCCGGGACTAGCGGAGATCACAGATACGCAGTATTTT.

For this clonotype: A read error may produce the germline difference seen at one junction end. The rearrangement links TRBV28 to TRBJ2-7; maybe TRBD2 (5 bases). The CDR3 is 11 residues long. In germline, CDR1 is MDHEN, CDR2 SYDVKM. In DNA form, the CDR3 reads TGTGTCAGCAGCGGACCGTACGAGCAGTACTTC. Its translation is CVSSGPYEQYF.

The table lists this clonotype with a few counts. This rearrangement joins TRBV6-4 to TRBJ1-2, with D unclear. The V end was cut by 4 bases, the J end by 9 bases, with 9 bases between. Germline-derived CDR1 and CDR2 are MRHNA and SNTAGT. The CDR3 extends over 11 amino acids. The CDR3 region has the DNA TGTGCCAGCAGTGGTGGTCAGAGCTACACCTTC. Its translation is CASSGGQSYTF.

The chain recombines TRBV20-1 with TRBJ2-1; TRBD1 might be the D (8 bases). CDR3 length equals 15 residues. V lost 1 base, J lost 1 base, and 11 bases lay in between. Germline lookup yields CDR1 DFQATT and CDR2 SNEGSKA (reference sequence). The CDR3: CSARVQGGSYNEQFF. CDR3 coding DNA: TGCAGTGCTAGAGTACAGGGGGGGTCCTACAATGAGCAGTTCTTC.

The rearrangement uses TRBV6-2 or TRBV6-3 and TRBJ1-2, with D tentatively TRBD1 (5 bases). V was shortened by 2 bases and J by 4 bases, with 14 bases between the two germline ends. CDR3 length: 15 residues. Germline CDR1 is MNHEY and CDR2 is SVGEGT. In nucleotides, the CDR3 is TGTGCCAGCAGTTACGGTCGGGACGGGAGCTATGGCTACACCTTC. This encodes CASSYGRDGSYGYTF.

The chain employs TRBV7-2 and TRBJ2-1; 8 nucleotides match TRBD2. Trimming took 5 bases from V and 1 from J; bases not matched to a gene: 10. The CDR3 has 17 amino acids. CDR1 is SGHTA and CDR2 is FQGNSA in the germline V gene. CDR3: CTSSSKGSGGSYNEQFF. The CDR3 nucleotides are TGTACCAGCAGCAGCAAGGGGAGCGGGGGATCCTACAATGAGCAGTTCTTC.

This rearrangement joins TRBV13 to TRBJ2-1; a possible D gene is TRBD2 (6 bases). Germline assignment: CDR1 PRHDT and CDR2 FYEKMQ (reference sequence). The length of the CDR3 is 11 residues. V lost 5 bases, J lost 12 bases, and 11 bases lay in between. The DNA for the CDR3 is TGTGCCAGCAGCGCAACCGGGGGGCAGTTCTTC. Translating it yields CASSATGGQFF.

V is TRBV7-2 and J is TRBJ2-7; D is unclear. Trimming shortened V by 5 bases and J by 5 bases, and 10 bases separated the two germline ends. Germline V gene lookup returns CDR1 SGHTA and CDR2 FQGNSA. The CDR3 runs to 12 residues. The CDR3 coding sequence is TGTGCCAGCAGCGAAGGTAACCACGAGCAGTACTTC. This encodes CASSEGNHEQYF.

This chain connects TRBV28 to TRBJ2-4; a possible D gene is TRBD1 (5 bases). Germline-derived CDR1 and CDR2 are MDHEN and SYDVKM. The CDR3 consists of 12 residues. The germline V and J ends were trimmed by 6 bases and 13 bases, with 16 bases remaining between them. The CDR3 DNA reads as TGTGCCAGCAGCCAAAGGGGTGAGGAGCAGTACTTC. This codes for CASSQRGEEQYF.

This clonotype came up many times. This sequence joins TRBV29-1 and TRBJ2-7, with D maybe TRBD1 (6 bases). CDR3 size: 13 residues. The V gene's germline CDR1 is SQVTM and CDR2 ANQGSEA. The V end lost 4 bases, the J end lost 2 bases, and 12 bases lay between the germline ends. Here the CDR3 DNA reads TGCAGCGTTGTGGGGGACATCACCTACGAGCAGTACTTC. Protein: CSVVGDITYEQYF.

This clonotype occurred a few times. The CDR3 sequence: CASSSKWVLEQYF. The CDR3 nucleotides are TGTGCCAGCAGCTCTAAATGGGTTCTCGAGCAGTACTTC. The chain carries TRBV6-1 and TRBJ2-7; no clear D gene. The CDR3 contains 13 residues. V was shortened by 6 bases and J by 6 bases, with 15 bases between the two germline ends. Germline lookup yields CDR1 MNHNS and CDR2 SASEGT.

The chain is built from TRBV7-2 and TRBJ1-2; possible D gene TRBD1, 5 bases. Trimming pared 11 bases from V and 2 bases from J, leaving 21 bases between. This CDR3 is 15 amino acids long. The germline gives CDR1 SGHTA, CDR2 FQGNSA. The CDR3 reads CACSIGGGENYGYTF. The CDR3 bases are TGTGCCTGCTCAATCGGGGGGGGGGAAAACTATGGCTACACCTTC.

The chain is built from TRBV27 and TRBJ2-1; possibly TRBD1 for D (6 bases). The CDR3 is 14 residues long. Trimming took off 5 bases at V and 4 bases at J, with 12 bases between the two ends. CDR1 is MNHEY, CDR2 SMNVEV, per germline (reference sequence). Written as DNA, the CDR3 is TGTGCCAGCAGTACAGCCAGGGGATACAATGAGCAGTTCTTC. Translating it yields CASSTARGYNEQFF.

The chain is built from TRBV20-1 and TRBJ2-4; TRBD1 aligns across 10 bases. Unmatched junction bases numbered 13, after V lost 6 bases and J lost 14 bases. The length of the CDR3 is 13 residues. Germline V gene data show CDR1 as DFQATT and CDR2 as SNEGSKA (reference sequence). The CDR3 sequence is CSARSNHGTGEYF. The CDR3 DNA reads TGCAGTGCAAGATCGAACCACGGGACAGGGGAGTACTTC.

The chain links TRBV4-1 to TRBJ2-5, with D possibly TRBD2 on 6 matching bases. Gene TRBJ2-7 matches the end of the DNA better, so the J call may be wrong. The CDR3 has 16 amino acids. Germline CDR1 is MGHRA and CDR2 is YSYEKL. Here the CDR3 reads CASSQDWGGTNYEQYF. The CDR3 DNA sequence: TGCGCCAGCAGCCAAGATTGGGGCGGGACCAATTACGAGCAGTACTTC.

The rearrangement joins TRBV7-2 to TRBJ2-7, with 11 bases that match TRBD2. Matching the DNA end better, TRBJ2-5 makes the J call doubtful. Germline assignment: CDR1 SGHTA and CDR2 FQGNSA. The CDR3 has 16 residues. The CDR3 nucleotides are TGTGCCAGCAGCATCCCTAGCGGGGGGCTGGATGAGACCCAGTACTTC. Amino acid sequence: CASSIPSGGLDETQYF.

This chain connects TRBV28 to TRBJ2-7; D is ambiguous. The CDR3 has 15 residues. Trimming cost V 6 bases and J 7 bases, with 22 bases left between them. Germline loops: CDR1 MDHEN, CDR2 SYDVKM. The CDR3 DNA reads TGTGCCAGCAGCTTCCTCACTGTTACCCCTACGGAGCAGTACTTC. This codes for CASSFLTVTPTEQYF.

The chain recombines TRBV7-9 with TRBJ2-1; no reliable D call. Germline V gives CDR1 SEHNR, CDR2 FQNEAQ (reference sequence). V lost 5 bases, J lost 10 bases, and 21 bases lay in between. The CDR3 is made up of 15 amino acids. CDR3 protein: CASSRTDTFSYEQFF. In DNA, the CDR3 is TGTGCCAGCAGCCGAACCGACACCTTCTCCTACGAGCAGTTCTTC.

The rearrangement links TRBV20-1 to TRBJ2-7, with TRBD2 matching over 8 bases. The junction had 7 bases not matched to a gene; V was cut back by 0 bases and J by 0 bases. The germline V gene has CDR1 DFQATT and CDR2 SNEGSKA (reference sequence). The CDR3 consists of 16 residues. Here the CDR3 reads CSARDAGRGASYEQYF. Written as DNA, the CDR3 is TGCAGTGCTAGAGATGCGGGGCGGGGGGCCTCCTACGAGCAGTACTTC.

The chain joins TRBV20-1 to TRBJ2-5; TRBD2 might be the D (5 bases). V was trimmed by 3 bases and J by 5 bases, leaving 16 bases between them. Germline CDR1 DFQATT, CDR2 SNEGSKA (reference sequence). This CDR3 is 14 amino acids long. The CDR3 reads CSARSIGPGETQYF. As DNA, the CDR3 is TGCAGTGCTAGGAGTATCGGGCCGGGGGAGACCCAGTACTTC.

The chain is built from TRBV20-1 and TRBJ2-5; no definite D call. Trimming took 2 bases from V and 1 from J, leaving 11 bases between them. There are 14 residues in the CDR3. The germline V gene has CDR1 DFQATT and CDR2 SNEGSKA (reference sequence). DNA for the CDR3: TGCAGTGCTAGACGCGTTCCCATCCAAGAGACCCAGTACTTC. Translating it yields CSARRVPIQETQYF.

V usage is TRBV6-2 or TRBV6-3 and J usage is TRBJ2-5, with 10 nucleotides matching TRBD2. The end of the DNA is better explained by TRBJ2-7, so the J call may be wrong. The CDR3 spans 13 residues. In germline, CDR1 is MNHEY, CDR2 SVGEGT. CDR3 amino acids: CAVRPAGGHEQYF. The CDR3, as DNA: TGTGCCGTACGACCAGCGGGGGGGCACGAGCAGTACTTC.